Below, 22 T cell receptor beta chains from the same sample are listed, as sequenced in a study of post-analysis software for immune sequencing data. Study-wide results and caveats: Elevated frequency relative to controls characterized four or five TRBV segments in patients, TRBV5-6, TRBV5-1 and TRBV20-1 among them.

Libraries were made from TCR beta cDNA, and they carried unique molecular identifiers. TCRdb reprocessed the PCR reads via MiXCR and lists one record per CDR3 protein. The sample records more than 350,000 distinct CDR3 sequences, approximately 39% being singletons. The antigens of these receptors remain unknown. Input material: blood. These receptors were taken from a girl aged 2-10 years with multiple sclerosis.

This clonotype was counted once. The chain uses TRBV20-1 and TRBJ1-4, with no clear D. This CDR3 spans 17 amino acids. In germline, CDR1 is DFQATT, CDR2 SNEGSKA (reference sequence). The V and J ends lost 1 base and 0 bases respectively, with 15 bases between them. The CDR3 reads CSARVAGGPPTNEKLFF. The CDR3 bases are TGCAGTGCTAGAGTCGCAGGAGGGCCCCCAACTAATGAAAAACTGTTTTTT.

J is TRBJ2-1 and V is TRBV4-2; TRBD2 is a possible D gene (6 bases). Germline loops: CDR1 LGHNA, CDR2 YNFKEQ. V lost 1 base and J 3 bases, leaving 13 bases between the germline ends. This CDR3 region has 16 residues. DNA for the CDR3: TGTGCCAGCAGCCAAGTAAGTCGGGAGTACTACAATGAGCAGTTCTTC. As protein: CASSQVSREYYNEQFF.

This clonotype was detected a few times. The rearrangement uses TRBV12-3 or TRBV12-4 and TRBJ1-1; D remains unclear. V dropped 2 bases and J dropped 0 bases, with 7 bases sitting between them. This CDR3 is 14 amino acids long. The chain's CDR3 is CASSLLGLNTEAFF. The CDR3 DNA follows: TGTGCCAGCAGTTTACTAGGACTGAACACTGAAGCTTTCTTT.

The chain carries TRBV3-1 and TRBJ2-7, with 12 bases aligning to TRBD2. The CDR3 covers 17 residues. The V gene's germline CDR1 is LGHDT and CDR2 YNNKEL (reference sequence). V shed 2 bases, J shed 8 bases, and the junction held 13 bases outside the gene matches. The CDR3 is CASSQKRATSGRFKQYF. In nucleotides, the CDR3 is TGTGCCAGCAGCCAAAAGAGGGCCACTAGCGGGAGGTTCAAGCAGTACTTC.

There are a few counts of this clonotype. The chain carries TRBV20-1 and TRBJ1-1; D is perhaps TRBD1 (6 bases). Germline CDR1 and CDR2: DFQATT and SNEGSKA (reference sequence). This CDR3 contains 13 residues. V lost 2 bases, J lost 2 bases, and 9 bases lay in between. The CDR3 DNA sequence: TGCAGTGCTAGATCACAGGGTAACACTGAAGCTTTCTTT. It codes for CSARSQGNTEAFF.

By share, this clonotype ranks as medium-sized. The J gene is TRBJ2-7, the V gene TRBV4-2, with 11 bases aligning to TRBD1. The CDR3 runs to 15 residues. Germline loops: CDR1 LGHNA, CDR2 YNFKEQ. With 1 base clipped from V and 7 bases from J, the junction kept 6 bases outside the gene matches. The CDR3 here is CASSQGGGQGEEQYF. CDR3 sequence (DNA): TGTGCCAGCAGCCAAGGTGGGGGACAGGGGGAAGAGCAGTACTTC.

The genes are TRBV9 and TRBJ2-1; 8 bases line up with TRBD2. The CDR3 consists of 15 residues. V lost 3 bases, J lost 8 bases, and 10 bases stayed unmatched. Germline assignment: CDR1 SGDLS and CDR2 YYNGEE. This CDR3 reads CASSAYGTSLDEQFF. CDR3 nucleotide sequence: TGTGCCAGCAGCGCCTACGGGACTAGTTTGGATGAGCAGTTCTTC.

The chain couples TRBV5-1 to TRBJ2-1; the D gene is possibly TRBD1 (6 bases). Germline-derived CDR1 and CDR2 are SGHRS and YFSETQ. The CDR3 sequence is 15 residues long. Deletions cut 1 base from V and 7 bases from J, with 15 bases between. Written as DNA, the CDR3 is TGCGCCAGCAGCTTGCAGGCTAGTAGGGGGAATGAGCAGTTCTTC. Its translation: CASSLQASRGNEQFF.

The J gene is TRBJ2-3, the V gene TRBV10-3; TRBD2 is a possible D gene (7 bases). The CDR3 covers 15 residues. The germline gives CDR1 ENHRY, CDR2 SYGVKD. V was cut by 6 bases and J by 1 base, with 14 bases left in between. The CDR3 sequence: CAIRSAGARTDTQYF. The DNA of the CDR3 is TGTGCCATCAGGTCGGCGGGGGCCCGCACAGATACGCAGTATTTT.

This clonotype was counted only a few times. The chain couples TRBV7-6 to TRBJ2-1, with D perhaps being TRBD1 or TRBD2 (6 bases each). Germline CDR1 SGHVS, CDR2 FNYEAQ. CDR3 size: 14 residues. The ends were cut back, 0 bases at V and 7 bases at J, with 10 bases in the middle. The CDR3 sequence is CASSLAGGLNEQFF. In DNA form, the CDR3 reads TGTGCCAGCAGCTTAGCGGGGGGCTTAAATGAGCAGTTCTTC.

This clonotype occurred a few times. The chain links TRBV6-5 to TRBJ2-5; tentative D call: TRBD2 (5 bases). CDR1 is MNHEY, CDR2 SVGAGI, per germline. V was cut by 1 base and J by 1 base, with 25 bases left in between. The CDR3 runs 20 residues. CDR3 amino acids: CASSYLWYGPSIRGQETQYF. As DNA, the CDR3 is TGTGCCAGCAGTTACTTATGGTACGGACCTTCTATTCGGGGCCAAGAGACCCAGTACTTC.

In its sample, this clonotype was seen a few times. The chain combines TRBV9 with TRBJ2-1; 12 nucleotides line up with TRBD2. This CDR3 region has 15 residues. V dropped 0 bases and J dropped 6; count of bases not matched to a gene: 1. Germline CDR1 and CDR2: SGDLS and YYNGEE. DNA of the CDR3: TGTGCCAGCAGCGTAGTGACTAGCGGGAGCAATGAGCAGTTCTTC. Translated, it gives CASSVVTSGSNEQFF.

J is TRBJ2-5 and V is TRBV18; no clear D gene. The V end lost 0 bases, the J end lost 1 base, and 6 bases lay between the germline ends. CDR3 length equals 14 residues. The V gene's germline CDR1 is KGHSH and CDR2 LQKENI. The CDR3 loop is CASSPPSLQETQYF. CDR3 sequence (DNA): TGTGCCAGCTCACCACCCAGTCTCCAAGAGACCCAGTACTTC.

This clonotype occurred a few times. The chain combines TRBV29-1 with TRBJ2-1; 9 nucleotides agree with TRBD2. V shed 3 bases and J 9 bases; nucleotides not matched to a gene: 12. The germline CDR1 and CDR2 sequences are SQVTM and ANQGSEA. The CDR3 length is 15 residues. The CDR3 sequence is CSVEGGRVPDGEQFF. As DNA, the CDR3 is TGCAGCGTTGAGGGCGGGAGGGTTCCAGACGGTGAGCAGTTCTTC.

This clonotype was observed a handful of times. The chain recombines TRBV5-5 with TRBJ1-2; 9 bases fit TRBD1. Germline lookup yields CDR1 SGHKS and CDR2 YYEKEE (reference sequence). With V trimmed by 4 bases and J by 8 bases, 12 bases remained unmatched. CDR3 length: 15 amino acids. CDR3 nucleotides: TGTGCCAGCAGCCTACCGGGACAGGGTGTGCGAGGCTACACCTTC. Its protein product is CASSLPGQGVRGYTF. Supplemented by reference TRBV5-5 and TRBJ1-2, the full variable domain reads DAGVTQSPTHLIKTRGQQVTLRCSPISGHKSVSWYQQVLGQGPQFIFQYYEKEERGRGNFPDRFSARQFPNYSSELNVNALLLGDSALYLCASSLPGQGVRGYTFGSGTRLTVV.

This clonotype was counted between two and nine times. The rearrangement uses TRBV5-1 and TRBJ2-7; 7 bases are shared with TRBD1. Trimming at V came to 4 bases and at J to 2 bases, leaving 6 bases not matched to a gene. The CDR3 sequence is 14 residues long. CDR1 is SGHRS and CDR2 is YFSETQ in the germline V gene. CDR3 sequence reads: CASSPDRVPYEQYF. In DNA form, the CDR3 reads TGCGCCAGCAGCCCCGACAGGGTCCCCTACGAGCAGTACTTC.

The chain is built from TRBV18 and TRBJ2-1, with D unresolved. Deletions cut 3 bases from V and 3 bases from J, with 12 bases between. CDR1 and CDR2 (germline): KGHSH, LQKENI. This CDR3 is built from 15 residues. As DNA, the CDR3 is TGTGCCAGCTCACCTTCAGGTCTCTTCTACAATGAGCAGTTCTTC. Translation: CASSPSGLFYNEQFF.

The chain uses TRBV9 and TRBJ2-1, with TRBD2 matching over 13 bases. Germline-derived CDR1 and CDR2 are SGDLS and YYNGEE. The CDR3 is made up of 16 amino acids. V trimming: 2 bases; J trimming: 7 bases; junction bases outside the gene matches: 6. CDR3 in DNA: TGTGCCAGCAGCGTTACCGGGACTAGCGGGGTTAATGAGCAGTTCTTC. Translating gives CASSVTGTSGVNEQFF.

The table lists this clonotype with a few counts. The chain links TRBV3-1 to TRBJ2-7, with 7 bases identical to TRBD2. The germline CDR1 and CDR2 sequences are LGHDT and YNNKEL (reference sequence). The CDR3 is 15 residues long. J was trimmed by 4 bases and V by 4 bases; bases with no gene match: 10. The CDR3 reads CASSPVLADLYEQYF. The CDR3 region has the DNA TGTGCCAGCAGCCCCGTCCTAGCGGATTTATACGAGCAGTACTTC.

The rearrangement uses TRBV7-3 and TRBJ2-3, with 10 nucleotides matching TRBD1. J was trimmed by 4 bases and V by 5 bases; bases with no gene match: 12. Germline values: CDR1 SGHTA, CDR2 FQGTGA. The CDR3 is 17 amino acids. CDR3: CASSAWTGGSNPDTQYF. CDR3 in DNA: TGTGCCAGCAGCGCCTGGACAGGGGGGAGTAATCCAGATACGCAGTATTTT.

The sample holds a few counts of this clonotype. V usage is TRBV29-1 and J usage is TRBJ2-7; TRBD2 matches at 9 bases. V was clipped by 4 bases and J by 3 bases; unmatched bases: 7. Germline CDR1 is SQVTM and CDR2 is ANQGSEA. The CDR3 length is 14 residues. The DNA of the CDR3 is TGCAGCGTTGGCCTACTAGCGGGCCTCTACGAGCAGTACTTC. It translates to CSVGLLAGLYEQYF.

The chain is built from TRBV18 and TRBJ2-5, with unresolved D. V lost 1 base and J lost 5, with 11 bases in between. Per the germline V gene, CDR1 is KGHSH and CDR2 is LQKENI. CDR3 length: 14 residues. The CDR3 bases are TGTGCCAGCTCACCACGGGCCTTGGGGGAGACCCAGTACTTC. Protein sequence: CASSPRALGETQYF.